Listed below are T cell receptor beta chains from one sample, sequenced in a study of CD8 T cells in ankylosing spondylitis. Via MiXCR, TCRdb re-called the 5' RACE reads, giving one row per CDR3 protein. The sample includes tens of thousands of distinct CDR3 sequences, about 9.4% of them seen just once. The source material was blood, either unsorted or a sorted T cell fraction (not recorded which). Receptors were obtained from a male donor with ankylosing spondylitis or in good health (not recorded which). Both conserved end residues are trimmed from each CDR3. Fields, in order: J gene, V gene, CDR3 protein.

>TRBJ2-3|TRBV29-1
SARQGINTQY
>TRBJ2-7|TRBV20-1
SVMRDSGIREQY
>TRBJ2-1|TRBV12-3/TRBV12-4
ASGAASLSYNEQF
>TRBJ1-2|TRBV6-1
ASSERTGFNGYT
>TRBJ1-2|TRBV2
ASNDHYGYT
>TRBJ2-7|TRBV6-2/TRBV6-3
ASRRQGGGYEQY
>TRBJ2-7|TRBV13
ASSTGTRRASYEQY
>TRBJ2-1|TRBV27
ASSPHGGGTYNEQF
>TRBJ2-3|TRBV3-1
ASSSPTGGRTDTQY
>TRBJ2-7|TRBV4-1
ASSQVPGTAYEQY
>TRBJ2-1|TRBV11-1
ASTIGLAGVNEQF
>TRBJ2-1|TRBV20-1
SASRGGGWNEQF
>TRBJ2-1|TRBV29-1
SVAGGPYNAQF
>TRBJ2-3|TRBV20-1
SARDGPAPVTDTQY
>TRBJ2-1|TRBV11-2
ASSLEASGSPYNEQF
>TRBJ2-1|TRBV7-9
ASSFDYNEQF
>TRBJ2-5|TRBV29-1
SVGGVRAQETQY
>TRBJ2-7|TRBV5-1
ASSKGDFGRTEQY
>TRBJ1-2|TRBV7-2
ASSFEDREGYGYT
>TRBJ1-5|TRBV28
ASIGEFQPQH
>TRBJ2-5|TRBV7-3
ASSLTGSQRETQY
>TRBJ2-7|TRBV3-1
ATCPGGLPSGTTSYEQY
>TRBJ2-7|TRBV20-1
SASSSVYEQY
>TRBJ2-7|TRBV9
ASSVDYPNYEQY
>TRBJ2-5|TRBV19
ASSFPGLAGETQY
>TRBJ1-1|TRBV28
ASTEQGAAEAF
>TRBJ2-5|TRBV7-2
ASSFTGRETQY
>TRBJ2-3|TRBV18
ASSPQAGTTDTQY
>TRBJ2-5|TRBV3-1
ASSRTGQGQETQY
>TRBJ2-1|TRBV9
ASSVDGLSSYNEQF
>TRBJ2-2|TRBV19
ASSILVRDLAGGNTGELF
>TRBJ2-3|TRBV6-5
ASSYSRDNPRTDTQY
>TRBJ2-3|TRBV7-8
ASSPRRTESTDTQY
>TRBJ2-3|TRBV7-3
ASSDGLAGNTDTQY
>TRBJ2-7|TRBV5-1
ASSLDSGGPYEQY
>TRBJ2-3|TRBV29-1
SADFTSVTSTDTQY
>TRBJ1-2|TRBV3-1
ASSRGRTYGYT
>TRBJ1-6|TRBV18
ASSPLRTSNSPLH
>TRBJ1-2|TRBV11-1
ASSSLQGEARSQYGYT
>TRBJ1-6|TRBV10-3
AIRPGTENSPLH
>TRBJ2-7|TRBV6-1
ASSEGLAIYEQY
>TRBJ1-5|TRBV5-1
ASSPNLDQPQH